These 18 T cell receptor beta chains share one sample of origin, sequenced in a study of OX40 agonist ivuxolimab in advanced cancers. Profiled with immunoSEQ multiplex PCR; TCRdb holds only in-frame clones, not every one. The sample holds some 100,000 clones; roughly 84% are singletons and the top ten take more than 0.95%. Sample: CD4+ or CD8+ T cells sorted from blood, taken in a trial of the OX40 agonist ivuxolimab. Receptors were obtained from an adult with an advanced solid tumor such as melanoma, head and neck, liver or kidney cancer.

This chain joins TRBV19 and TRBJ1-5; a weak D match, TRBD1 (5 bases). Trimming took off 4 bases at V and 0 bases at J, with 13 bases between the two ends. The CDR3 length is 16 residues. Germline CDR1 is LNHDA and CDR2 is SQIVND (reference sequence). CDR3 region: CASSTTGTVSNQPQHF. CDR3 DNA sequence: TGTGCCAGTAGTACCACTGGGACGGTTAGCAATCAGCCCCAGCATTTT.

V usage is TRBV7-9 and J usage is TRBJ2-4; tentative D call: TRBD1 (5 bases). The CDR3 sequence is 15 residues long. Germline-derived CDR1 and CDR2 are SEHNR and FQNEAQ (reference sequence). V gave up 1 base and J gave up 1 base, with 8 bases separating them. DNA for the CDR3: TGTGCCAGCAGCTTAGAAGGGGCGGCCAAAAACATTCAGTACTTC. It specifies CASSLEGAAKNIQYF.

The chain recombines TRBV1 with TRBJ2-1. TRBV1 is tagged as a pseudogene. This CDR3 has 16 amino acids. The chain's CDR3 is CTSSQGRGTQWGEQFF. The CDR3 nucleotides are TGCACCAGCAGCCAAGGACGAGGGACCCAATGGGGTGAGCAGTTCTTC.

This chain connects TRBV10-3 to TRBJ1-4; TRBD1 matches 7 bases. The CDR3 is 19 residues long. The germline gives CDR1 ENHRY, CDR2 SYGVKD. After removal of 4 bases from V and 0 bases from J, the junction contained 14 bases not matched to a gene. CDR3 DNA: TGTGCCATCAGTGGGGACAGTGGGGGATCTTCCTCAACTAATGAAAAACTGTTTTTT. It encodes CAISGDSGGSSSTNEKLFF.

V is TRBV7-9 and J is TRBJ2-5; D gene ambiguous. The end of the DNA fits TRBJ2-7 better, so the J call may be wrong. The germline CDR1 and CDR2 sequences are SEHNR and FQNEAQ (reference sequence). The CDR3 has 13 amino acids. The CDR3 DNA reads as TGTGCCAGCAGCACGGGTCTTCCCTACGAGCAGTACTTC. It codes for CASSTGLPYEQYF.

In DNA, the CDR3 is TGTGCCAGCAGGCCCTACCCAGGGTTATATTATGGCTACACCTTC. This translates into CASRPYPGLYYGYTF. This chain links TRBV27 with TRBJ1-2, with D possibly being TRBD1 (5 bases). Looked up from germline, CDR1 is MNHEY and CDR2 is SMNVEV (reference sequence). Trimming stripped 6 bases from V and 5 bases from J, with 19 bases between. This CDR3 is built from 15 residues.

This clone was counted a few times. This sequence joins TRBV2 and TRBJ1-2; D perhaps matches TRBD1 (5 bases). CDR1 SNHLY and CDR2 FYNNEI come from the germline V gene. This CDR3 comprises 17 residues. V was trimmed by 5 bases and J by 3 bases, leaving 22 bases between them. CDR3 region: CASSPNRQSGRDYGYTF. Written as DNA, the CDR3 is TGTGCCAGCAGTCCAAACCGACAGTCAGGGCGTGACTATGGCTACACCTTC.

The chain recombines TRBV21-1 with TRBJ2-3; the D call of TRBD2 is as the table states it, not checked on the DNA. TRBV21-1 is a pseudogene locus. The CDR3 has 15 amino acids. This CDR3 reads CASIASGGRRDTQYF. The CDR3 DNA sequence: TGTGCCAGCATAGCTAGCGGGGGGCGTCGAGATACGCAGTATTTT.

CDR3 amino acids: CASSGGYEQYV. The DNA for the CDR3 is TGTGCCAGCAGTGGGGGCTACGAGCAGTACGTC. This sequence joins TRBV28 and TRBJ2-7; tentatively, D is TRBD1 or TRBD2 (5 bases each). Germline CDR1 reads MDHEN; CDR2 reads SYDVKM. V was clipped by 5 bases and J by 3 bases, with 5 bases between them. CDR3 length: 11 residues.

The rearrangement joins TRBV7-2 to TRBJ1-2, with 9 bases aligning to TRBD1. This CDR3 region has 14 residues. In germline, CDR1 is SGHTA, CDR2 FQGNSA. With 3 bases clipped from V and 4 bases from J, the junction kept 3 bases outside the gene matches. The CDR3 sequence: CASSLDRGSYGYTF. The CDR3 coding sequence is TGTGCCAGCAGCTTGGACAGGGGATCCTATGGCTACACCTTC.

The V call is TRBV6-5, the J call TRBJ1-5; TRBD1 aligns across 7 bases. V lost 10 bases to trimming and J lost 3 bases; unmatched junction nucleotides: 6. The CDR3 extends over 13 amino acids. From germline, CDR1 is MNHEY and CDR2 SVGAGI. CDR3 bases: TGTGCCACACGGACAGGAGACAATCAGCCCCAGCATTTT. Translation: CATRTGDNQPQHF.

This clone was seen just once. This chain connects TRBV7-3 to TRBJ1-2, with D tentatively TRBD1 (5 bases). V was shortened by 2 bases and J by 7 bases, with 17 bases between the two germline ends. The CDR3 is made up of 15 amino acids. Germline CDR1 is SGHTA and CDR2 is FQGTGA. CDR3 region: CASSLQGSTFSGYTF. The CDR3 nucleotides read TGTGCCAGCAGCTTACAGGGCAGTACATTCTCTGGCTACACCTTC.

This clone was observed a single time. The chain carries TRBV13 and TRBJ2-1; TRBD1 matches at 8 bases. The CDR3 runs 15 residues. With V trimmed by 1 base and J by 6 bases, 5 bases remained unmatched. Germline V lookup: CDR1 PRHDT, CDR2 FYEKMQ (reference sequence). CDR3 DNA: TGTGCCAGCAGCTTAGAAGTAACAGGGGGCAATGAGCAGTTCTTC. This encodes CASSLEVTGGNEQFF.

The V gene is TRBV27, the J gene TRBJ2-5, with 13 bases lining up with TRBD2. The germline V gene encodes CDR1 MNHEY and CDR2 SMNVEV (reference sequence). CDR3 length: 17 residues. V was pared by 3 bases and J by 2 bases, with 6 bases of the junction left unmatched. The CDR3 DNA follows: TGTGCCAGCAGTTTGACTAGCGGGGGGACTATGCAAGAGACCCAGTACTTC. Translating gives CASSLTSGGTMQETQYF.

This rearrangement joins TRBV11-2 to TRBJ1-1; 7 bases fit TRBD1. This CDR3 contains 14 residues. Germline values: CDR1 SGHAT, CDR2 FQNNGV. V lost 3 bases, J lost 3 bases, and 4 bases stayed unmatched. The CDR3 DNA reads as TGTGCCAGCAGCTTCCAGGGGGAAGACACTGAAGCTTTCTTT. Translating gives CASSFQGEDTEAFF.

A few counts support this clone. V is TRBV11-3 and J is TRBJ1-1, with D unclear. Between the trimmed V and J ends, which lost 0 bases and 2 bases, there was a span of 7 bases. Germline V gives CDR1 SGHNT, CDR2 YENEEA. The CDR3 covers 14 residues. In DNA form, the CDR3 reads TGTGCCAGCAGCTTAGATTCGATTAACACTGAAGCTTTCTTT. This translates into CASSLDSINTEAFF. The variable domain in full, completed from reference TRBV11-3 and TRBJ1-1, reads EAGVVQSPRYKIIEKKQPVAFWCNPISGHNTLYWYLQNLGQGPELLIRYENEEAVDDSQLPKDRFSAERLKGVDSTLKIQPAELGDSAVYLCASSLDSINTEAFFGQGTRLTVV.

The J gene is TRBJ1-4, the V gene TRBV6-5; no clear D gene. V was trimmed by 0 bases and J by 6 bases, leaving 8 bases between them. Germline values: CDR1 MNHEY, CDR2 SVGAGI. CDR3 length: 14 amino acids. In DNA, the CDR3 is TGTGCCAGCAGTTACTCGGGTGCTCATGAAAAACTGTTTTTT. It yields the protein CASSYSGAHEKLFF.

The rearrangement uses TRBV30 and TRBJ1-3, with TRBD1 identical over 8 bases. The CDR3 totals 13 residues. The J segment lost 4 bases and the V segment lost 1 base, leaving 0 bases of the junction unmatched. CDR1 GTSNPN and CDR2 SVGIG come from the germline V gene (reference sequence). This CDR3 reads CAWSGQGGNTIYF. The CDR3 DNA reads as TGTGCCTGGAGTGGACAGGGGGGAAACACCATATATTTT.